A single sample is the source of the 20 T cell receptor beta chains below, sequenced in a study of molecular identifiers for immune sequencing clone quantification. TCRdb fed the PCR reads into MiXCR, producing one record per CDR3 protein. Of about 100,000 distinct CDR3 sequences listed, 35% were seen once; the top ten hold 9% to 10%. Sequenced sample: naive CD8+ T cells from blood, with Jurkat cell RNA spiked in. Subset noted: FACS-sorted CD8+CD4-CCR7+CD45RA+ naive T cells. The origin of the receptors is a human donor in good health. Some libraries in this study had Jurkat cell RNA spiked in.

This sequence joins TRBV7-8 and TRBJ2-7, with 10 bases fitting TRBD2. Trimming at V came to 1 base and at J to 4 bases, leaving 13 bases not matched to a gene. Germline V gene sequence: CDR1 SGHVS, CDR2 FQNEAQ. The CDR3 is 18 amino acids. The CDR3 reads CASSLDIESGRASYEQYF. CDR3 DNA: TGTGCCAGCAGCTTAGACATAGAGAGCGGGAGGGCCAGTTACGAGCAGTACTTC.

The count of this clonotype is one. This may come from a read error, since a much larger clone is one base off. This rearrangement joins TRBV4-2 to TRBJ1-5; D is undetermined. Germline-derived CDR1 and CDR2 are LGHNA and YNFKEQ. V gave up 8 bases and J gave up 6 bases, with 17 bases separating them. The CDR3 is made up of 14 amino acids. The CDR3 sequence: CASHQDRGVQPQHF. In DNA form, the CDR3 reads TGTGCCAGCCACCAGGACCGGGGAGTTCAGCCCCAGCATTTT.

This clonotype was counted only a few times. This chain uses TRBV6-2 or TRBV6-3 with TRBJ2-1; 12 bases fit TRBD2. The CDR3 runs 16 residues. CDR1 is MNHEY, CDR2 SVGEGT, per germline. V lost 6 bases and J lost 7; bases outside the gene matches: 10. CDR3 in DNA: TGTGCCAGCAGGGGCCCTAGCGGGAGGGCCGGGAATGAGCAGTTCTTC. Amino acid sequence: CASRGPSGRAGNEQFF.

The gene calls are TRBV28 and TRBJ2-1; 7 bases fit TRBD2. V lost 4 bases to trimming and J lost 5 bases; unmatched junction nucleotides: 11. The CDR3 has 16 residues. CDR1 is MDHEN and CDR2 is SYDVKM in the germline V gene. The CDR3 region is CASSYPSGAPHNEQFF. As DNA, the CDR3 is TGTGCCAGCAGTTACCCTAGCGGAGCCCCTCACAATGAGCAGTTCTTC. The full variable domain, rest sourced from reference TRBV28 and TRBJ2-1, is DVKVTQSSRYLVKRTGEKVFLECVQDMDHENMFWYRQDPGLGLRLIYFSYDVKMKEKGDIPEGYSVSREKKERFSLILESASTNQTSMYLCASSYPSGAPHNEQFFGPGTRLTVL.

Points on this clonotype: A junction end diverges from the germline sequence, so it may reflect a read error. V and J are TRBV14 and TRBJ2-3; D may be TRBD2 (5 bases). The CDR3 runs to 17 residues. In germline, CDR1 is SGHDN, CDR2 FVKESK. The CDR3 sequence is CASCQKPGIANTDTQYF. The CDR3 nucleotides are TGTGCCAGCTGCCAGAAGCCCGGGATTGCAAACACAGATACGCAGTATTTT.

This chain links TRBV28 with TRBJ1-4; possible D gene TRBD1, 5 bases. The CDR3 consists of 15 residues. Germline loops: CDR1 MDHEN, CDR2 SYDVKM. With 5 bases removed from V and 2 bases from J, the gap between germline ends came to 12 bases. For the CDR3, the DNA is TGTGCCAGCAGTGCCCCGGGGCTGACTAATGAAAAACTGTTTTTT. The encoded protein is CASSAPGLTNEKLFF.

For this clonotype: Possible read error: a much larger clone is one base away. CDR3 sequence (DNA): TGTGCCAGCAGCTACGGTCCCGAGGAGCTGTTTTTT. This gives the protein CASSYGPEELFF. The chain employs TRBV28 and TRBJ2-2; no firm D call. The V end lost 6 bases, the J end lost 10 bases, and 12 bases lay between the germline ends. This CDR3 is 12 amino acids long. Per germline, CDR1 MDHEN and CDR2 SYDVKM.

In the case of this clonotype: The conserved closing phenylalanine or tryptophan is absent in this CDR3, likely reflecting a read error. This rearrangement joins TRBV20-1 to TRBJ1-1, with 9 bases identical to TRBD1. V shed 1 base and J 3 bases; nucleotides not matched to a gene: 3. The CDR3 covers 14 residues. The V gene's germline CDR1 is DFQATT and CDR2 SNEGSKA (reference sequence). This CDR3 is CSARGTGVYTEAFP. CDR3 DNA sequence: TGCAGTGCTAGAGGGACAGGGGTGTACACTGAAGCTTTCCCT.

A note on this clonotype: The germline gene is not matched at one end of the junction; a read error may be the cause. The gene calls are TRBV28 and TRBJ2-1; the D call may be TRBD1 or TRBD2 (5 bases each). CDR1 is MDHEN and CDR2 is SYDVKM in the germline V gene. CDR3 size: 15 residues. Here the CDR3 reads CASGLGPGTTNEQFF. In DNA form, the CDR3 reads TGTGCCAGCGGTTTAGGTCCCGGGACGACCAATGAGCAGTTCTTC.

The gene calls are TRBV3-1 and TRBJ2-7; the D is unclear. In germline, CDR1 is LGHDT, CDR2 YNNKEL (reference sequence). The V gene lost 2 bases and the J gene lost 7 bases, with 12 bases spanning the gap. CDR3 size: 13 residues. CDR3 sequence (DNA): TGTGCCAGCAGCCAAAGGACGTATGTGGAGCAGTACTTC. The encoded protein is CASSQRTYVEQYF.

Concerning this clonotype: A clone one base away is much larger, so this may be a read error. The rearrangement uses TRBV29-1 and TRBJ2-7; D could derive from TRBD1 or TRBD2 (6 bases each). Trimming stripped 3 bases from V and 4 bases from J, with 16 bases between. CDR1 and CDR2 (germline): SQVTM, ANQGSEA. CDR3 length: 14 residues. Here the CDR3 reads CSVEVEGGGYEQYF. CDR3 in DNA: TGCAGCGTTGAGGTGGAGGGGGGCGGGTACGAGCAGTACTTC.

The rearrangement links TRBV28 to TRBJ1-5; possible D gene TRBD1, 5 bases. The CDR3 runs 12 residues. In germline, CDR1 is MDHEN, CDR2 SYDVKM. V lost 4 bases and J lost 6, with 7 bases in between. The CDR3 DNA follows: TGTGCCAGCAGTTCAGGGACTCAGCCCCAGCATTTT. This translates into CASSSGTQPQHF.

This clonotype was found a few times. The CDR3 nucleotides are TGTGCCAGCAGCTTAGTCGCGGGAGGGCCAAGGAATGAGCAGTTCTTC. Translating it yields CASSLVAGGPRNEQFF. J is TRBJ2-1 and V is TRBV11-2; 9 nucleotides align to TRBD2. The J segment lost 7 bases and the V segment lost 1 base, leaving 8 bases of the junction unmatched. CDR3 length: 16 amino acids. CDR1 SGHAT and CDR2 FQNNGV come from the germline V gene.

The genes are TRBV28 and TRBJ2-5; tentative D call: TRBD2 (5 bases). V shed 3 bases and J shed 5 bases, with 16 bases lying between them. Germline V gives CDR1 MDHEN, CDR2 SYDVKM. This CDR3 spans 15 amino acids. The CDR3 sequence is CASSFGGSYLETQYF. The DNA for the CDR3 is TGTGCCAGCAGTTTTGGAGGATCTTATTTGGAGACCCAGTACTTC.

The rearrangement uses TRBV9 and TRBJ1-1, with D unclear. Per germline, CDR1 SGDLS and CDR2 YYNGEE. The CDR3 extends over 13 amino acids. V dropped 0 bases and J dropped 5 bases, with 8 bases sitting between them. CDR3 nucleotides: TGTGCCAGCAGCGTAGAAGGAGTGACTGAAGCTTTCTTT. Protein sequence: CASSVEGVTEAFF.

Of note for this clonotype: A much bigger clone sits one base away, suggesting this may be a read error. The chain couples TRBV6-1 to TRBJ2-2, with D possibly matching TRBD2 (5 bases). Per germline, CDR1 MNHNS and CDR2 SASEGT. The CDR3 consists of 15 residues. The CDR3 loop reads CASSAHGENTGELIF. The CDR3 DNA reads TGTGCCAGCAGTGCTCACGGCGAGAACACCGGGGAGCTGATTTTT.

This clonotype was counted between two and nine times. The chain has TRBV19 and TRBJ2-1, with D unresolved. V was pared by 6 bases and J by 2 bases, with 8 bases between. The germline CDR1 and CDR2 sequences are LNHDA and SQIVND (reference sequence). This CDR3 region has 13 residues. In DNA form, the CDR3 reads TGTGCCAGTAGCGACCCTGCCTACAATGAGCAGTTCTTC. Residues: CASSDPAYNEQFF.

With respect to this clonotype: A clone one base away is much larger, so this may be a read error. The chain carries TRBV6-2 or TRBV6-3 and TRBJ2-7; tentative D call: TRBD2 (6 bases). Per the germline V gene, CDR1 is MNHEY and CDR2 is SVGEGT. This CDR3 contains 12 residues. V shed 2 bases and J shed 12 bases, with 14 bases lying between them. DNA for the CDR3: TGTGCCAGCAGTTACCACTCAGGGAGGTGGTACTTC. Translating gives CASSYHSGRWYF.

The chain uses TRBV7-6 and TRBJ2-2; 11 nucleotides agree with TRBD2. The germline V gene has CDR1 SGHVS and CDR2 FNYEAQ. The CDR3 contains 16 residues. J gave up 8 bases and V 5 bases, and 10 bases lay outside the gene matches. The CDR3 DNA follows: TGTGCCAGCAGCCCCGGGACTAGCGGAGGAGTTGGGGAGCTGTTTTTT. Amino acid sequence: CASSPGTSGGVGELFF.

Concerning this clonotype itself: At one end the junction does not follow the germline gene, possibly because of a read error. DNA of the CDR3: TGCTGTGCTAGAGATAAACTAGGAAACATTCAGTACTTC. Translated: CCARDKLGNIQYF. V gene TRBV20-1 combines with J gene TRBJ2-4, with a weak D call TRBD2 (5 bases). Germline loops: CDR1 DFQATT, CDR2 SNEGSKA (reference sequence). This CDR3 has 13 amino acids.